Following are 18 T cell receptor beta chains from one sample sequenced in a study of blood T cell repertoires in COVID-19. Assay: immunoSEQ multiplex PCR; the TCRdb copy retains only in-frame clones and omits some. This table has around 260,000 clones, roughly 83% appearing once. Material: peripheral blood. The receptors here all came from a man in his 60s who had recovered from COVID-19.

The chain links TRBV19 to TRBJ1-5, with D possibly TRBD1 on 5 matching bases. The CDR3 sequence is 15 residues long. V shed 5 bases and J shed 3 bases, with 14 bases lying between them. From germline, CDR1 is LNHDA and CDR2 SQIVND (reference sequence). The CDR3 nucleotides read TGTGCCAGTAGTCCTCCCAACAGGACCAATCAGCCCCAGCATTTT. Its translation: CASSPPNRTNQPQHF. The full variable domain, in which reference TRBV19 and TRBJ1-5 provide the parts outside the CDR3, is DGGITQSPKYLFRKEGQNVTLSCEQNLNHDAMYWYRQDPGQGLRLIYYSQIVNDFQKGDIAEGYSVSREKKESFPLTVTSAQKNPTAFYLCASSPPNRTNQPQHFGDGTRLSIL.

The rearrangement links TRBV2 to TRBJ1-1; D is unresolved. This CDR3 spans 15 amino acids. Germline CDR1 is SNHLY and CDR2 is FYNNEI. The V gene lost 4 bases and the J gene lost 5 bases, with 17 bases spanning the gap. The CDR3 nucleotides read TGTGCCAGCAGTGTTAGTACGGTGGTTACTACTGAAGCTTTCTTT. Translation: CASSVSTVVTTEAFF. Looking up the rest from reference TRBV2 and TRBJ1-1 gives the full variable domain: EPEVTQTPSHQVTQMGQEVILRCVPISNHLYFYWYRQILGQKVEFLVSFYNNEISEKSEIFDDQFSVERPDGSNFTLKIRSTKLEDSAMYFCASSVSTVVTTEAFFGQGTRLTVV.

V is TRBV24-1 and J is TRBJ2-2, with 7 positions matching TRBD1. Trimming cost V 7 bases and J 1 base; bases outside gene matches: 5. CDR3 length equals 15 residues. Germline-derived CDR1 and CDR2 are KGHDR and SFDVKD. The CDR3 DNA reads as TGTGCCACCAGCGACGGGACAGAGAACACCGGGGAGCTGTTTTTT. This encodes CATSDGTENTGELFF.

J is TRBJ2-2 and V is TRBV24-1, with 10 positions matching TRBD1. V lost 9 bases to trimming and J lost 7 bases; unmatched junction nucleotides: 10. This CDR3 comprises 15 residues. Germline V gene sequence: CDR1 KGHDR, CDR2 SFDVKD. CDR3 in DNA: TGTGCCACCGAGACCGGGACAGGGGTTATCGGGGAGCTGTTTTTT. It codes for CATETGTGVIGELFF.

This chain's CDR3 is CASSLLQGGNQPQHF. CDR3 DNA sequence: TGTGCCAGCAGTTTGCTTCAGGGTGGCAATCAGCCCCAGCATTTT. The chain is built from TRBV28 and TRBJ1-5; tentatively, D is TRBD1 (5 bases). The CDR3 spans 15 residues. CDR1 MDHEN and CDR2 SYDVKM come from the germline V gene. V gave up 3 bases and J gave up 2 bases, with 11 bases separating them. Full variable domain (outside the CDR3, taken from reference TRBV28 and TRBJ1-5): DVKVTQSSRYLVKRTGEKVFLECVQDMDHENMFWYRQDPGLGLRLIYFSYDVKMKEKGDIPEGYSVSREKKERFSLILESASTNQTSMYLCASSLLQGGNQPQHFGDGTRLSIL.

There are a few counts of this clone. The chain has TRBV28 and TRBJ1-2, with 9 nucleotides matching TRBD1. The CDR3 loop spans 16 amino acids. Germline V gene data show CDR1 as MDHEN and CDR2 as SYDVKM. V trimming: 2 bases; J trimming: 4 bases; junction bases outside the gene matches: 8. In DNA form, the CDR3 reads TGTGCCAGCAGTTTAGAAACAGGGGGCAGTTTCTATGGCTACACCTTC. Protein product: CASSLETGGSFYGYTF.

The chain uses TRBV11-2 and TRBJ2-5; possibly TRBD2 for D (5 bases). The CDR3 spans 14 residues. Germline CDR1 SGHAT, CDR2 FQNNGV. V lost 5 bases and J 1 base, leaving 11 bases between the germline ends. CDR3 in DNA: TGTGCCAGCAGCCCGCGGGTGTCCCAAGAGACCCAGTACTTC. Its protein is CASSPRVSQETQYF.

The V gene is TRBV18, the J gene TRBJ2-7; no reliable D call. V was clipped by 3 bases and J by 7 bases, with 10 bases between them. CDR1 KGHSH and CDR2 LQKENI come from the germline V gene. There are 12 residues in the CDR3. CDR3: CASSPSGWEQYF. CDR3 sequence (DNA): TGTGCCAGCTCACCTTCAGGTTGGGAGCAGTACTTC.

This chain joins TRBV5-1 and TRBJ2-3; a weak D match, TRBD2 (6 bases). The CDR3 consists of 15 residues. Germline V gene lookup returns CDR1 SGHRS and CDR2 YFSETQ. With 1 base removed from V and 1 base from J, the gap between germline ends came to 10 bases. The CDR3 DNA sequence: TGCGCCAGCAGCTTGCCCGGGAGCGGCACAGATACGCAGTATTTT. Translation gives CASSLPGSGTDTQYF. The whole variable domain, remainder taken from reference TRBV5-1 and TRBJ2-3, is KAGVTQTPRYLIKTRGQQVTLSCSPISGHRSVSWYQQTPGQGLQFLFEYFSETQRNKGNFPGRFSGRQFSNSRSEMNVSTLELGDSALYLCASSLPGSGTDTQYFGPGTRLTVL.

The chain uses TRBV5-1 and TRBJ2-7; D perhaps matches TRBD1 (6 bases). V gave up 5 bases and J gave up 2 bases, with 14 bases separating them. CDR3 length equals 14 residues. CDR1 SGHRS and CDR2 YFSETQ come from the germline V gene. CDR3 loop: CASRINRATYEQYF. The CDR3 nucleotides read TGCGCCAGCAGGATAAACAGGGCCACCTACGAGCAGTACTTC.

The chain has TRBV18 and TRBJ2-1, with 11 bases lining up with TRBD2. Germline CDR1 reads KGHSH; CDR2 reads LQKENI. V lost 2 bases and J lost 6; bases outside the gene matches: 6. The CDR3 extends over 16 amino acids. CDR3 in amino acids: CASSPFTSGGSNEQFF. In nucleotides, the CDR3 is TGTGCCAGCTCACCATTTACTAGCGGGGGAAGCAATGAGCAGTTCTTC.

The chain employs TRBV15 and TRBJ1-1, with 10 bases that match TRBD1. J gave up 6 bases and V 6 bases, and 4 bases lay outside the gene matches. The CDR3 covers 13 residues. Germline lookup yields CDR1 LNHNV and CDR2 YYDKDF (reference sequence). The CDR3 is CATRRQGAAEAFF. DNA of the CDR3: TGTGCCACCAGGCGACAGGGGGCGGCTGAAGCTTTCTTT.

The V and J genes are TRBV19 and TRBJ2-2, with 9 bases aligning to TRBD2. The germline V gene has CDR1 LNHDA and CDR2 SQIVND (reference sequence). V lost 4 bases and J lost 0; bases outside the gene matches: 3. This CDR3 has 16 residues. CDR3 nucleotides: TGTGCCAGTAGTAAGGGACTAGCAGCGAACACCGGGGAGCTGTTTTTT. Translating it yields CASSKGLAANTGELFF.

The chain has TRBV5-6 and TRBJ2-6; D call uncertain. CDR1 SGHDT and CDR2 YYEEEE come from the germline V gene. V was cut by 0 bases and J by 0 bases, with 7 bases left in between. CDR3 length: 16 amino acids. CDR3 DNA: TGTGCCAGCAGCTTGGTTCTTCTCTCTGGGGCCAACGTCCTGACTTTC. The encoded protein is CASSLVLLSGANVLTF. The complete variable domain, with remaining parts taken from reference TRBV5-6 and TRBJ2-6, reads DAGVTQSPTHLIKTRGQQVTLRCSPKSGHDTVSWYQQALGQGPQFIFQYYEEEERQRGNFPDRFSGHQFPNYSSELNVNALLLGDSALYLCASSLVLLSGANVLTFGAGSRLTVL.

This clone came up a few times. The chain is built from TRBV19 and TRBJ2-7; possibly TRBD1 for D (6 bases). CDR1 and CDR2 (germline): LNHDA, SQIVND (reference sequence). The V gene lost 3 bases and the J gene lost 4 bases, with 16 bases spanning the gap. CDR3 length: 15 residues. The CDR3 is CASSIVQGRFYEQYF. In nucleotides, the CDR3 is TGTGCCAGTAGTATTGTGCAGGGGAGATTTTACGAGCAGTACTTC.

The chain links TRBV7-8 to TRBJ2-2; D uncertain. Trimming took 1 base from V and 7 from J, leaving 7 bases between them. CDR1 and CDR2 (germline): SGHVS, FQNEAQ. The CDR3 length is 13 residues. CDR3 protein: CASSLVLVGELFF. CDR3 bases: TGTGCCAGCAGCTTAGTCCTAGTCGGGGAGCTGTTTTTT.

This clone was recorded a few times. CDR3 in amino acids: CASSDLSVGQEGTDTQYF. The CDR3 DNA reads as TGTGCCAGCAGTGATCTTAGTGTGGGACAGGAGGGCACAGATACGCAGTATTTT. This chain connects TRBV25-1 to TRBJ2-3; 8 positions agree with TRBD1. CDR1 and CDR2 (germline): MGHDK, SYGVNS. The CDR3 covers 18 residues. Trimming took 3 bases from V and 1 from J; bases not matched to a gene: 12.

The CDR3 DNA reads TGTGCCACCACAACGAACACTGAAGCTTTCTTT. Translation: CATTTNTEAFF. The chain employs TRBV28 and TRBJ1-1; D is ambiguous. V lost 10 bases, J lost 1 base, and 7 bases lay in between. Germline V gene data show CDR1 as MDHEN and CDR2 as SYDVKM. The length of the CDR3 is 11 residues.